This T cell receptor beta chain is from a study of blood T cell repertoires in COVID-19. Across the study: Sample material is recorded as cDNA or gDNA derived from T cells, B-cell-depleted T cells, or PBMCs.

V lost 0 bases, J lost 0 bases, and 24 bases lay in between. This CDR3 is built from 21 residues. Looked up from germline, CDR1 is LGHNA and CDR2 is YSLEER. The authors' processing: Counts of nucleated cells, estimated from reference gene primer amplification, were obtained. TCRdb's copy holds only in-frame clones and misses some; the assay was immunoSEQ multiplex PCR. The D gene and trimming were derived from the DNA, and the V and J assignments and clone size from that table. Found here are about 100,000 clones, more than 85% of them singletons; the top ten hold 7% to 9%. Input material: peripheral blood. The chain uses TRBV4-3 and TRBJ1-5; possibly TRBD1 for D (6 bases). The TCR comes from a man aged 25-45 years in a cohort sampled during active COVID-19. DNA of the CDR3: TGCGCCAGCAGCCAAGATGTTATGGACAGTAGGACAGCTTATAGCAATCAGCCCCAGCATTTT. Its protein product is CASSQDVMDSRTAYSNQPQHF.